What follows is one T cell receptor beta chain and its context. The PCR employed 60 Vbeta primers together with 13 Jbeta primers. Sequenced by immunoSEQ multiplex PCR; TCRdb stores in-frame clones only, minus some. The profile shows around 150,000 clones, 75% to 85% of them singletons. This sample stems from a study of cytomegalovirus exposure and HLA in healthy donors. Germline lookup yields CDR1 GTSNPN and CDR2 SVGIG (reference sequence). After removal of 5 bases from V and 1 base from J, the junction contained 6 bases not matched to a gene. CDR3 length: 15 residues. The sequenced material came from PBMCs. This TCR derives from a man aged 50 or older in good health and CMV-seropositive. The J gene is TRBJ1-1, the V gene TRBV30; TRBD1 matches at 11 bases. The CDR3 coding sequence is TGTGCCTGGGACCCCGGGACAGGGGGGAACACTGAAGCTTTCTTT. It encodes CAWDPGTGGNTEAFF.